The next 21 T cell receptor beta chains were all read from a single sample in a study of blood T cell repertoires in COVID-19. TCRdb's table, derived via immunoSEQ multiplex PCR, lists solely in-frame clones and lacks some. The table includes a few hundred thousand clones, roughly 90% detected once. Specimen: PBMCs or T cells enriched from blood (not recorded which). Receptor source: a woman aged 18-29 years who had been exposed to COVID-19.

The CDR3 region has the DNA TGCACCAGCAGCCAAGTCCAGACTAGCACCCACAGCTCCTACAATGAGCAGTTCTTC. Translated: CTSSQVQTSTHSSYNEQFF. The V call is TRBV1, the J call TRBJ2-1; TRBD2 was called by the table and not checked on the DNA. TRBV1 corresponds to a pseudogene. This CDR3 contains 19 residues.

The chain uses TRBV7-2 and TRBJ2-1; D possibly corresponds to TRBD2 (6 bases). The CDR3 length is 15 residues. Germline CDR1 SGHTA, CDR2 FQGNSA. The V end lost 1 base, the J end lost 10 bases, and 17 bases lay between the germline ends. CDR3: CASSLVVSGRGEQFF. DNA for the CDR3: TGTGCCAGCAGCTTAGTGGTAAGCGGGCGTGGCGAGCAGTTCTTC.

This chain uses TRBV18 with TRBJ2-3; a weak D match, TRBD1 (6 bases). V gave up 6 bases and J gave up 9 bases, with 13 bases separating them. The germline V gene has CDR1 KGHSH and CDR2 LQKENI. The CDR3 runs to 12 residues. This CDR3 is CASSYRVGTQYF. In DNA, the CDR3 is TGTGCCAGCTCGTACAGGGTTGGGACGCAGTATTTT.

The rearrangement uses TRBV4-1 and TRBJ1-2; TRBD1 is a possible D gene (5 bases). V dropped 4 bases and J dropped 5 bases, with 17 bases sitting between them. Germline V gene data show CDR1 as MGHRA and CDR2 as YSYEKL. The CDR3 loop spans 15 amino acids. For the CDR3, the DNA is TGCGCCAGCAGCCCCGTCGGTCAGGGCGAATATGGCTACACCTTC. It specifies CASSPVGQGEYGYTF.

The V gene is TRBV6-1, the J gene TRBJ2-7; a weak D match, TRBD2 (6 bases). Trimming left V 2 bases short and J 10 bases short, with 12 bases between. This CDR3 contains 12 residues. Germline V gene lookup returns CDR1 MNHNS and CDR2 SASEGT. CDR3 residues: CASSEQIGLQYF. The DNA of the CDR3 is TGTGCCAGCAGTGAACAAATTGGACTACAGTACTTC.

V gene TRBV4-3 combines with J gene TRBJ2-1, with 11 positions matching TRBD2. This CDR3 has 15 residues. Losses at the gene ends were 4 bases for V and 9 bases for J; bases not matched to a gene: 8. CDR1 and CDR2 (germline): LGHNA, YSLEER. CDR3 residues: CASSPTSGTSSEQFF. The CDR3 DNA reads as TGCGCCAGCAGCCCGACTAGCGGGACGTCGAGTGAGCAGTTCTTC.

The rearrangement joins TRBV20-1 to TRBJ1-1, with D uncertain. CDR3 length: 14 amino acids. The germline V gene encodes CDR1 DFQATT and CDR2 SNEGSKA (reference sequence). V lost 3 bases, J lost 5 bases, and 16 bases lay in between. The CDR3 region is CSASKFGVFTEAFF. The CDR3 region has the DNA TGCAGTGCTAGTAAATTCGGTGTCTTTACTGAAGCTTTCTTT.

The chain carries TRBV5-1 and TRBJ2-1; 9 bases are shared with TRBD2. This CDR3 is built from 16 residues. Trimming took 3 bases from V and 5 from J; bases not matched to a gene: 9. CDR1 and CDR2 from the germline V gene are SGHRS and YFSETQ. The CDR3: CASSSVGLANNNEQFF. For the CDR3, the DNA is TGCGCCAGCAGCTCCGTGGGACTAGCAAACAACAATGAGCAGTTCTTC.

On this clone: Germline is not matched at one junction end, which may reflect a read error. CDR3 sequence (DNA): TGTGCCAGCTCACCAAGTGAGAGTTCCTGCGAGCAGTACTTC. It translates to CASSPSESSCEQYF. The rearrangement uses TRBV18 and TRBJ2-7; D gene ambiguous. CDR1 and CDR2 from the germline V gene are KGHSH and LQKENI. This CDR3 contains 14 residues.

This chain connects TRBV10-1 to TRBJ1-5, with 8 bases matching TRBD1. The CDR3 spans 14 residues. Germline CDR1 WNHNN, CDR2 SYGVQD (reference sequence). J was trimmed by 0 bases and V by 8 bases; bases with no gene match: 3. CDR3 nucleotide sequence: TGCGCCAGCCGACAGGGGTCTAGCAATCAGCCCCAGCATTTT. It translates to CASRQGSSNQPQHF.

The chain uses TRBV2 and TRBJ2-7; no clear D gene. The CDR3 spans 14 residues. Germline assignment: CDR1 SNHLY and CDR2 FYNNEI. Trimming shortened V by 3 bases and J by 0 bases, and 9 bases separated the two germline ends. As DNA, the CDR3 is TGTGCCAGCAGTGAGGGCGCGAGCTCCTACGAGCAGTACTTC. The encoded protein is CASSEGASSYEQYF.

The chain recombines TRBV14 with TRBJ1-1; D gene ambiguous. V was pared by 1 base and J by 6 bases, with 9 bases between. The CDR3 is 13 amino acids. Germline loops: CDR1 SGHDN, CDR2 FVKESK. CDR3 DNA sequence: TGTGCCAGCAGCCAAGTCCAGGCCTCTGAAGCTTTCTTT. Its protein is CASSQVQASEAFF.

The chain uses TRBV7-9 and TRBJ1-1; D gene ambiguous. Germline values: CDR1 SEHNR, CDR2 FQNEAQ (reference sequence). This CDR3 has 13 residues. The V end was cut by 6 bases, the J end by 7 bases, with 15 bases between. The CDR3 DNA reads as TGTGCCAGCAGACAAGACACCGGGGATGAAGCTTTCTTT. It yields the protein CASRQDTGDEAFF.

The CDR3 nucleotides are TGTGCCAGCAGCCCACAGGGGGGAATCACTGAAGCTTTCTTT. Translated: CASSPQGGITEAFF. V and J are TRBV9 and TRBJ1-1; 8 positions match TRBD1. There are 14 residues in the CDR3. Trimming at V came to 4 bases and at J to 4 bases, leaving 6 bases not matched to a gene. Germline V gene data show CDR1 as SGDLS and CDR2 as YYNGEE.

In its sample, this clone was seen a few times. The CDR3 DNA reads as TGTGCCAGCAGCTTAGACAGGGGCAATCAGCCCCAGCATTTT. Translation: CASSLDRGNQPQHF. J is TRBJ1-5 and V is TRBV11-2; perhaps TRBD1 as D (5 bases). This CDR3 has 14 residues. V was clipped by 0 bases and J by 2 bases, with 5 bases between them. Germline-derived CDR1 and CDR2 are SGHAT and FQNNGV.

The chain uses TRBV28 and TRBJ1-1; no clear D gene. Germline V gives CDR1 MDHEN, CDR2 SYDVKM. CDR3 size: 14 residues. Trimming stripped 4 bases from V and 0 bases from J, with 9 bases between. CDR3 sequence: CASSSPGVNTEAFF. CDR3 DNA: TGTGCCAGCAGTTCCCCCGGGGTGAACACTGAAGCTTTCTTT.

V is TRBV28 and J is TRBJ2-1; 8 bases fit TRBD2. CDR1 is MDHEN and CDR2 is SYDVKM in the germline V gene. J lost 5 bases, V lost 2 bases, and 5 bases had no gene match. The CDR3 has 15 residues. The CDR3 region is CASSLRLAGHNEQFF. In DNA, the CDR3 is TGTGCCAGCAGTTTAAGGCTAGCGGGTCACAATGAGCAGTTCTTC.

The chain has TRBV6-2 or TRBV6-3 and TRBJ1-1; 9 bases line up with TRBD1. Trimming at V came to 4 bases and at J to 0 bases, leaving 6 bases not matched to a gene. Germline CDR1 and CDR2: MNHEY and SVGEGT. CDR3 size: 16 residues. The CDR3 is CASSSGQGPLNTEAFF. CDR3 DNA sequence: TGTGCCAGCAGTTCAGGACAGGGGCCCTTGAACACTGAAGCTTTCTTT.

The rearrangement links TRBV28 to TRBJ1-1; TRBD1 agrees at 9 bases. The CDR3 length is 15 residues. The V gene's germline CDR1 is MDHEN and CDR2 SYDVKM. V lost 10 bases and J lost 2; bases outside the gene matches: 11. CDR3: CAIIQGARGNTEAFF. CDR3 nucleotide sequence: TGTGCCATCATACAGGGGGCGCGTGGCAACACTGAAGCTTTCTTT. The whole variable domain, remainder taken from reference TRBV28 and TRBJ1-1, is DVKVTQSSRYLVKRTGEKVFLECVQDMDHENMFWYRQDPGLGLRLIYFSYDVKMKEKGDIPEGYSVSREKKERFSLILESASTNQTSMYLCAIIQGARGNTEAFFGQGTRLTVV.

CDR3 sequence reads: CASSLAVGQSVLGADTQYF. Written as DNA, the CDR3 is TGTGCCAGCAGCTTGGCGGTAGGACAGAGCGTCCTCGGGGCAGATACGCAGTATTTT. The chain employs TRBV5-6 and TRBJ2-3, with D perhaps matching TRBD1 (6 bases). The germline V gene has CDR1 SGHDT and CDR2 YYEEEE. The CDR3 spans 19 residues. Trimming removed 0 bases at V and 4 bases at J, with 24 bases between.

This chain uses TRBV27 with TRBJ1-1; no definite D call. The CDR3 is 16 amino acids. Germline CDR1 and CDR2: MNHEY and SMNVEV (reference sequence). The V end was cut by 3 bases, the J end by 0 bases, with 14 bases between. CDR3 nucleotides: TGTGCCAGCAGTTTGGATCAGGTTAGTTTGAACACTGAAGCTTTCTTT. Translating it yields CASSLDQVSLNTEAFF.